This T cell receptor beta chain was recovered during a study of T cells after yellow fever vaccination (dated by TCRdb to between 2019 and 2020). The study in broad terms: The SMART-Seq v4 Ultra Low Input RNA kit was used to prepare libraries from fractions with low cell numbers. Bulk TCR alpha and beta repertoires were sequenced longitudinally to track T-cell clones before and after primary and booster YFV17D yellow fever vaccination. The cohort comprised two healthy male donors, one aged 18 to 30 and one aged 30 to 39 years. Blood was collected at multiple timepoints before and after primary and secondary immunization, and bulk PBMC replicates and cell subsets were isolated. Overall study results and their limits: The secondary T-cell response was found to be weaker but faster than the primary response, with a peak reached on day 5 rather than on day 15. Because only two donors were included in the study, the extent to which the findings can be generalized is limited. FACS-sorted repertoires could contain abundant contaminating clonotypes from the bulk population, so computational filtering was required. A small fraction of clonotypes showed up in both the CD4 and CD8 compartments, probably as a result of convergent recombination. After the booster, most clones that had expanded after primary vaccination were detected again (approximately 96% of CD4 and around nine tenths of CD8), suggesting broad maintenance of memory.

The treatment or condition label on this specimen signifies: live attenuated yellow fever vaccine strain. At every blood-draw timepoint, two biological replicates of bulk PBMCs were collected. PBMCs were isolated from peripheral blood using a standard Ficoll-Paque protocol. TriZol was used to extract RNA from bulk PBMCs, CD4 and CD8 fractions, and dextramer-positive and dextramer-negative fractions. TCR cDNA was synthesized by 5'RACE template switching, which introduced a universal primer site and unique molecular identifiers. cDNA synthesis was primed from both the TCR alpha and TCR beta constant segments. Library amplification involved two PCR steps, and the second step added sample barcodes and sequencing adapters. Libraries were sequenced on Illumina HiSeq 2500 (2x100 bp) or NovaSeq (2x150 bp). Turning to the authors' computational methods: Reads were demultiplexed and collapsed into UMI consensus sequences with MIGEC, and V(D)J alignment was performed with MiXCR. Vaccine-responding clonotypes were defined with edgeR using replicate PBMC samples, requiring FDR below 0.01 and a log2 fold change above 5 up to day 15. Bulk clonotypes were assigned CD4 or CD8 identity according to which sequenced CD4 or CD8 repertoire held them at higher abundance. TCRdb passed the public sequencing reads through fastp at Q25 and MiXCR, retaining productive beta sequences. Rows are combined by CDR3 protein, so each entry shows the most common genes and DNA. The V and J calls follow TCRdb's processing rather than the paper's. The sample includes around 610,000 distinct CDR3 sequences, with roughly 13% observed a single time. Jointly, the top ten make up more than 12% of the sample.

The germline V gene specifies SGHAT as CDR1 and FQNNGV as CDR2. The CDR3 covers 19 residues, taking in both the cysteine and the phenylalanine. Only the CDR3 DNA is retained, 57 bases long and in frame from the first base. V is trimmed back by 5 bases and J by 5 bases, and the junction contains 15 bases that no gene match accounts for. The table lists this clonotype with a few counts. The antigen this receptor binds is unknown. No quality values exist for individual bases; no much larger clone is one base distant. The receptor's source is a man younger than 45 who received the YFV17D yellow fever vaccine. This chain is built from TRBV11-2 and TRBJ2-5; a stretch of 15 junction bases matches TRBD2. The source material was PBMCs, sampled on the day of the yellow fever booster vaccination. CDR3 protein: CASSPGLAGGPGSLETQYF. The nucleotide sequence reads TGTGCCAGCAGCCCAGGACTAGCGGGAGGGCCTGGTTCTTTGGAGACCCAGTACTTC.